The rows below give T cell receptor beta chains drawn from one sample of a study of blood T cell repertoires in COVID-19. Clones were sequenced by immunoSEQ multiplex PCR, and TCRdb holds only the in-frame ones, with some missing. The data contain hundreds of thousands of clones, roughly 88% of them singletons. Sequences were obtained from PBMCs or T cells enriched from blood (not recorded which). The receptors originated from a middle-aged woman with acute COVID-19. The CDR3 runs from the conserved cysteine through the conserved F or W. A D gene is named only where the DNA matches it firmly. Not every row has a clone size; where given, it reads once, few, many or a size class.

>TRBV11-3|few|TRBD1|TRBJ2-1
CASSLLGTEVDEQFF
TGTGCCAGCAGCTTGTTAGGGACAGAGGTGGATGAGCAGTTCTTC
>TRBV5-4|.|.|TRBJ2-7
CASSAGPKTGEQYF
TGTGCCAGCAGCGCGGGACCAAAGACCGGCGAGCAGTACTTC
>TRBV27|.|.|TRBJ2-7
CASSPRRESYEQYF
TGTGCCAGCAGTCCCAGACGGGAGTCCTACGAGCAGTACTTC
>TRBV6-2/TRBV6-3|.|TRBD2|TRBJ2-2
CASSSLAEKNTGELFF
TGTGCCAGCAGTTCCCTAGCGGAGAAGAACACCGGGGAGCTGTTTTTT
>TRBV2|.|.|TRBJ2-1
CASSELRSYNEQFF
TGTGCCAGCAGTGAGCTACGCTCCTACAATGAGCAGTTCTTC
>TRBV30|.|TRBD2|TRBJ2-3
CAWSVGRETDTQYF
TGTGCCTGGAGTGTGGGGAGGGAGACAGATACGCAGTATTTT
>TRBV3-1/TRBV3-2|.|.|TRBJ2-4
CASSQGQGLGNIQYF
TGTGCCAGCAGCCAAGGGCAGGGGCTGGGGAACATTCAGTACTTC
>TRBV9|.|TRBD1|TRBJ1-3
CASRGGTVNSGNTIYF
TGTGCCAGCAGGGGCGGGACAGTCAACTCTGGAAACACCATATATTTT
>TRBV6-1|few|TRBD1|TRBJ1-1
CASSDLSRGRNTEAFF
TGTGCCAGCAGTGACCTTTCCAGGGGGCGGAACACTGAAGCTTTCTTT
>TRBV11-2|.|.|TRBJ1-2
CASSRLLGPIKNYGYTF
TGTGCCAGCAGCCGACTCCTAGGCCCCATCAAGAACTATGGCTACACCTTC
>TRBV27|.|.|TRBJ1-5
CASSLSTGRDQPQHF
TGTGCCAGCAGTTTATCTACAGGGAGGGATCAGCCCCAGCATTTT
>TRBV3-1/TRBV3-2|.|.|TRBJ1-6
CASSERVPTSYIINSPLHF
TGTGCCAGCAGCGAACGGGTTCCCACTTCATACATCATAAATTCACCCCTCCACTTT
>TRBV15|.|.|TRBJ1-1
CATSREVQNTEAFF
TGTGCCACCAGCAGAGAGGTACAGAACACTGAAGCTTTCTTT
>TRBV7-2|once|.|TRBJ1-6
CASSSYWGRNSPLHF
TGTGCCAGCAGCTCCTACTGGGGGCGTAATTCACCCCTCCACTTT
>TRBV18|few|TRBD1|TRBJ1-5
CASSAGTVNQPQHF
TGTGCCAGCTCAGCCGGGACAGTGAATCAGCCCCAGCATTTT
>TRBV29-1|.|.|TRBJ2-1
CSVKVSVGPGYEQFF
TGCAGCGTGAAGGTTTCCGTGGGCCCGGGGTATGAGCAGTTCTTC
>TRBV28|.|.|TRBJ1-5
CASTNKGGKSNQPQHF
TGTGCCAGCACCAACAAGGGGGGGAAAAGCAATCAGCCCCAGCATTTT
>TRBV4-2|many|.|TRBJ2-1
CASSSDYYNEQFF
TGTGCCAGCAGCTCGGACTATTACAATGAGCAGTTCTTC
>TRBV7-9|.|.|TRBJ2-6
CASRLSGANVLTF
TGTGCCAGCCGTTTATCTGGGGCCAACGTCCTGACTTTC
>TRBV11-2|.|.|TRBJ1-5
CASSLLYSNQPQHF
TGTGCCAGCAGCTTATTATATAGCAATCAGCCCCAGCATTTT
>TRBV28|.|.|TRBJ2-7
CASSRIGYEQYF
TGTGCCAGCAGTAGAATCGGCTACGAGCAGTACTTC
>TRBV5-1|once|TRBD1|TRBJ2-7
CASRSGTGRTYEQYF
TGCGCCAGCAGATCCGGGACAGGAAGGACCTACGAGCAGTACTTC
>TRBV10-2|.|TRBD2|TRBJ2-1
CASSVLREEYYNEQFF
TGCGCCAGCAGTGTCTTGCGGGAGGAATATTACAATGAGCAGTTCTTC
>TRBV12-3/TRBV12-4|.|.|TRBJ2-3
CASSPPYTDTQYF
TGTGCCAGCAGTCCACCCTACACAGATACGCAGTATTTT
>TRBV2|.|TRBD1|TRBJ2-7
CASRGTVTYEQYF
TGTGCCAGCAGGGGGACAGTGACCTACGAGCAGTACTTC
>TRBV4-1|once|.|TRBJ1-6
CASSPPRGNSPLHF
TGCGCCAGCAGCCCCCCTCGGGGGAATTCACCCCTCCACTTT
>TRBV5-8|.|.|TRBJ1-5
CASSSWQAGNSNQPQHF
TGTGCCAGCAGCTCGTGGCAGGCAGGGAATAGCAATCAGCCCCAGCATTTT
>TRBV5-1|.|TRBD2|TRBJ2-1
CASSIQRENEQFF
TGCGCCAGCAGCATTCAGCGGGAGAATGAGCAGTTCTTC
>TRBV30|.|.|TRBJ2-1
CAFYHQLDPEQFF
TGTGCCTTCTACCACCAACTAGACCCTGAGCAGTTCTTC
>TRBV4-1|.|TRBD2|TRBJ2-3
CASSLFIAGITDTQYF
TGCGCTAGCAGCTTATTCATAGCGGGTATCACAGATACGCAGTATTTT
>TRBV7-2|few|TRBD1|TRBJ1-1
CASSHDRVTNTEAFF
TGTGCCAGCAGCCACGACAGGGTTACGAACACTGAAGCTTTCTTT
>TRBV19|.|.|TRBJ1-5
CASSIAHNQPQHF
TGTGCCAGTAGTATAGCCCACAATCAGCCCCAGCATTTT
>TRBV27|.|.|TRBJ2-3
CASRRNVGTDTQYF
TGTGCCAGCAGGAGGAATGTCGGGACAGATACGCAGTATTTT
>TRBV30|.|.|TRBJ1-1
CACSRGFNTEAFF
TGTGCCTGCTCCCGGGGATTCAACACTGAAGCTTTCTTT
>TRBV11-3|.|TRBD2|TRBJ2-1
CASSSGLAGEDEQFF
TGTGCCAGCAGCTCGGGACTAGCGGGAGAGGATGAGCAGTTCTTC
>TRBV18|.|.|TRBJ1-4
CASSLNSPNEKLFF
TGTGCCAGCTCACTAAACAGTCCTAATGAAAAACTGTTTTTT
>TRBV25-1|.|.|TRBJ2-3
CASSAGSGRGTDTQYF
TGTGCCAGCAGTGCGGGGTCCGGGAGAGGCACAGATACGCAGTATTTT
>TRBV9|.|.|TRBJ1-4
CASSSQNEKLFF
TGTGCCAGCAGCTCACAAAATGAAAAACTGTTTTTT
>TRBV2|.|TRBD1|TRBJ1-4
CASSPDRAPNEKLFF
TGTGCCAGCAGCCCGGACAGGGCCCCTAATGAAAAACTGTTTTTT
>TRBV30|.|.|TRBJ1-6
CAWSVRVFNSPLHF
TGTGCCTGGAGTGTACGGGTGTTTAATTCACCCCTCCACTTT
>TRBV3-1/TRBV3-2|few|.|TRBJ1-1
CASSQEIGGFEAFF
TGTGCCAGCAGCCAGGAGATAGGAGGGTTTGAAGCTTTCTTT
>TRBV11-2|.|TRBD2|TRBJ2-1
CASSLVPSGGSYNEQFF
TGTGCCAGCAGCTTAGTTCCTAGCGGGGGATCCTACAATGAGCAGTTCTTC
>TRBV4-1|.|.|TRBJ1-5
CASSQRFLSNQPQHF
TGCGCCAGCAGCCAACGATTCCTAAGCAATCAGCCCCAGCATTTT
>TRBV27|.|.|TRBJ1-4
CASSFAPGHRNEKLFF
TGTGCCAGCAGTTTCGCCCCGGGACACCGTAATGAAAAACTGTTTTTT
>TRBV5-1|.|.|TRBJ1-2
CASSLLPQGNNGYTF
TGCGCCAGCAGCTTGCTCCCTCAGGGTAATAATGGCTACACCTTC
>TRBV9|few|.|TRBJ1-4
CASSVGVGGPGGEKLFF
TGTGCCAGCAGCGTAGGTGTGGGCGGACCGGGAGGGGAAAAACTGTTTTTT
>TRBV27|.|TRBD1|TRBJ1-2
CASSPLGQGGPVVDGYTF
TGTGCCAGCAGTCCCCTTGGACAGGGAGGTCCAGTGGTGGATGGCTACACCTTC
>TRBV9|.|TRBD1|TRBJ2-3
CASSAQIGGSTDTQYF
TGTGCCAGCAGCGCCCAAATAGGGGGCAGCACAGATACGCAGTATTTT
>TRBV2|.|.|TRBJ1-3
CASREFNSGNTIYF
TGTGCCAGCAGAGAATTTAACTCTGGAAACACCATATATTTT
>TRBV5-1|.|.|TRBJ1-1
CASSLQTPNTEAFF
TGCGCCAGCAGCTTACAGACACCTAACACTGAAGCTTTCTTT
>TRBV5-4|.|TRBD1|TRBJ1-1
CASSLVAQGGYEAFF
TGTGCCAGCAGCTTGGTCGCGCAGGGGGGATATGAAGCTTTCTTT
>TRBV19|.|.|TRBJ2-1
CASSIGLASYNEQFF
TGTGCCAGTAGTATAGGGCTAGCTTCCTACAATGAGCAGTTCTTC
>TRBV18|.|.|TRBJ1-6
CASSLSGAVNSPLHF
TGTGCCAGCTCACTCTCAGGGGCCGTTAATTCACCCCTCCACTTT
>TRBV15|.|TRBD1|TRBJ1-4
CATSRASGGGEKLFF
TGTGCCACCAGCAGAGCCTCAGGGGGCGGCGAAAAACTGTTTTTT
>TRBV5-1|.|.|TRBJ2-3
CASSIGFGGSTDTQYF
TGCGCCAGCAGCATTGGGTTTGGCGGTAGCACAGATACGCAGTATTTT
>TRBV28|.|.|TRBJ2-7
CASSLDGGGSSYEQYF
TGTGCCAGCAGTTTAGATGGGGGCGGGAGCTCCTACGAGCAGTACTTC
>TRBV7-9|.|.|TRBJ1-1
CASSLSSNTEAFF
TGTGCCAGCAGCTTATCCTCGAACACTGAAGCTTTCTTT
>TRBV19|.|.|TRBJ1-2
CASSMAGTFGYGYTF
TGTGCCAGTAGTATGGCAGGGACTTTCGGCTATGGCTACACCTTC
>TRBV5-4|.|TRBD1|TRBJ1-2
CASSLQGATGYTF
TGTGCCAGCAGCTTACAGGGGGCGACTGGCTACACCTTC
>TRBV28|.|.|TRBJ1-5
CASRSGGAGPQHF
TGTGCCAGCAGAAGTGGCGGCGCGGGGCCCCAGCATTTT